This T cell receptor (beta chain) derives from a study of blood T cell repertoires in COVID-19. Overall study: PBMCs, B-cell-depleted T cells, or T cells provided the cDNA or gDNA that made up the material.

As originally analysed: Using reference gene primer amplification, nucleated cell counts were estimated. Measured with immunoSEQ multiplex PCR; TCRdb has only the in-frame clones, and not every one. The V and J calls and clone size were taken over from that table, and D and trimming were inferred from the DNA. The sample lists 150,000 to 200,000 clones, roughly 82% occurring once. With 2 bases clipped from V and 5 bases from J, the junction kept 22 bases outside the gene matches. The V gene's germline CDR1 is SGHNT and CDR2 YYREEE (reference sequence). This CDR3 is 20 amino acids long. Sequenced: peripheral blood. The origin of this receptor is a woman in her 70s with acute or convalescent COVID-19. The chain uses TRBV5-4 and TRBJ2-7; 10 bases fit TRBD2. The chain's CDR3 is CASSFSIGGRASGRVDEQYF. CDR3 bases: TGTGCCAGCAGCTTCTCTATTGGGGGAAGAGCTAGCGGGAGAGTCGACGAGCAGTACTTC.